This TCR beta chain is drawn from a study of shared clonotypes between healthy human individuals (dated by TCRdb to about 2020). Study-level background: A few men and a couple of women, aged 18 to 49 years, made up the cohort. For each donor, CD4 naive and CD4 memory were each given three plates, CD8 naive was given two plates, and CD8 memory was given one plate. Blood TCR repertoires of a handful of healthy adults were deeply sequenced to estimate repertoire size and the extent of clonotype sharing between individuals. Libraries were prepared and TCR repertoires were sequenced by different laboratories using diverse techniques, in order to increase sequencing depth and limit assay-specific biases. Leukapheresis yielded between about 0.85 and 10 billion PBMCs per donor. Here is what the overall study found, with its caveats: Incomplete sequencing was indicated by rarefaction of sorted-subset datasets, despite the large sequencing depth. Estimated clonotype richness was generally larger for naive than for memory subsets. Higher generation probabilities were observed for clonotypes shared by all four sorted-subset donors than for non-shared clonotypes. Pairwise subsampling led to the expectation that sequencing depth would affect the degree of clonotype sharing among donors. When a handful of donors were compared, the shared fraction of clonotypes was roughly 5% for naive CD4, 3% to 4% for naive CD8, 2% to 2.5% for memory CD4, and roughly 0.43% for memory CD8. Because the study included a small number of donors, the genetic and exposure-history diversity represented was limited. Sampling was restricted to blood, and TCR repertoires in tissue are likely to differ from TCR repertoires in blood.

As to this clone: It has no known antigen specificity. Qualities for individual bases were not recorded, and no much larger clone is one base off.

The CDR3 runs 11 residues from the cysteine to the phenylalanine. Only CDR3 DNA is held: 33 bases, read in frame from base 1. Between the V and J ends, shortened by 4 bases and 6 bases respectively, the junction contains 8 bases. Looking up the germline V gene yields CDR1 SGHRS and CDR2 YFSETQ. The donors were healthy, HIV-negative adults with no recently reported acute infections or vaccinations. All donors were Caucasian adults living in Nashville, Tennessee, USA. CD4+ T cells were enriched by magnetic negative selection, after which naive cells were positively selected on CD45RA and the negative fraction was taken as the memory subset. After blood collection by leukapheresis, PBMCs were isolated using Ficoll-Histopaque density gradient centrifugation and then cryopreserved in the vapor phase of liquid nitrogen. Analytical flow cytometry was used to check the purity and quantity of each magnetically sorted T cell population. Genomic DNA was isolated from every sorted fraction and measured by UV absorbance on a Nanodrop 2000c.

Using the deep immunoSEQ assay, multiplex PCR amplified TCR CDR3 regions from genomic DNA. Genomic DNA extracted from each cell subset was distributed evenly over all wells of several immunoSEQ 96-well plates, and each plate served as one replicate. For sorted subsets, about 210 ng of genomic DNA, equivalent to roughly 30,000 T cell genomes, went into each replicate PCR. Purified libraries were quantified with a Qubit 3.0 fluorometer, sized on a Bioanalyzer 2100, and re-quantified with the KAPA Library Quantification kit. Every immunoSEQ 96-well plate was sequenced on a separate single-read 150-cycle Illumina NextSeq 550 flow cell. The original methods were these. Because the immunoSEQ output held only junctional sequences and lacked quality scores, the filtering could not match the filtering applied to full-length reads. Sequences were annotated with PyIR, a Python wrapper for IgBLAST v1.9, and V/J genes and CDR3 were assigned using IMGT germline references. Reads were removed for weak V/J assignments (E-value above 1e-6), missing CDR3, stop codons, out-of-frame junctions, or ambiguous translated residues. V3J clonotypes were defined as sequences sharing an identical inferred V gene, J gene, and CDR3 amino acid sequence. To compute the percentage overlap between repertoires, the number of shared unique clonotypes was divided by the size of the smaller repertoire. Repertoire richness was assessed with RTK rarefaction, the Chao1 estimator, and Recon v2.1 estimates of unobserved clonotypes. OLGA was used to compute generation probabilities for all TCRbeta clonotypes that the gDNA method yielded from a few donors. The source is immuneACCESS, and TCRdb retained only in-frame sequences with V and J called. Part of the clones is not carried over; for the studies checked, unresolved V genes explain less than half of this, and the remainder is unexplained. V, J and clone size reflect that table, while D and trimming were determined from the DNA. The sample table contains 500,000 to 550,000 clones; only one count was recorded for 90% to 97% of them. Clones ranked in the top ten supply about 0.067% of the sample.

Input material: naive CD4+ T cells sorted from blood. The label giving this sample's cell subset or site can be read as: CD45RA+ positively selected. The sequence came from a woman aged 25 to 45 in good health. Rearrangement joined TRBV5-1 to TRBJ2-7, with no D gene named confidently. The nucleotides read TGCGCCAGCAGCACCGCAGGCGAGCAGTACTTC. Translated, it gives CASSTAGEQYF.